The present entry profiles one T cell receptor beta chain with its context. What it binds is not known. A much larger clone sits a single nucleotide away, making a read error possible. MiXCR was run by TCRdb on the 5' RACE reads, yielding one entry per CDR3 protein. The table lists about 150,000 distinct CDR3 sequences, more than 9.5% of them singletons. The sample comes from a study of CD8 T cells in ankylosing spondylitis. Germline V gene lookup returns CDR1 SNHLY and CDR2 FYNNEI. The CDR3 contains 13 residues. Study-wide results and caveats: Reportedly, significant enrichment of disease-linked clones occurred in matched ankylosing spondylitis synovial fluid. Blood from ankylosing spondylitis patients appeared to carry a characteristic roughly 8-variant TCR beta motif.

This TCR was recovered from a female donor with ankylosing spondylitis or in good health (not recorded which). The sequenced sample consisted of blood, either unsorted or a sorted T cell fraction (not recorded which). The gene calls are TRBV2 and TRBJ2-1; unclear D gene. The CDR3, as DNA: TGTGCCGGCAGTCCCGACAACTACAATGAGCAGTTCTTC. Its translation is CAGSPDNYNEQFF.